The following is a TCR beta chain sequence with its context. No antigen is known for it. This sample was included in a study of blood T cells in healthy people across ages. The study, taken as a whole, reports: A strong correlation was seen between TCR beta diversity and naive T cell percentage. What prevented conclusive comparison of naive and antigen-experienced cells was that PBMCs were unsorted. Diversity figures based on one million T cells were deemed too low.

Next came a second PCR, run for about 7 to 12 cycles, which used a sample-barcoded 5' primer along with a J-beta primer mix. A template-switch adaptor with 12 random nucleotides tagged each cDNA molecule. Each CDR3 protein gets one entry after TCRdb re-called the 5' RACE reads with MiXCR. The sample yields about 1.6 million distinct CDR3 sequences, about 31% seen once. The specimen sequenced was blood. The clonotype originates from a woman in her thirties in good health.

The CDR3 region is CASSAGRQDEQFF. The CDR3 DNA follows: TGCGCCAGCAGCGCCGGGAGACAGGATGAGCAGTTCTTC. This chain uses TRBV5-1 with TRBJ2-1; D is perhaps TRBD1 or TRBD2 (6 bases each). CDR1 and CDR2 from the germline V gene are SGHRS and YFSETQ. Between the trimmed V and J ends, which lost 4 bases and 8 bases, there was a span of 13 bases. The CDR3 runs to 13 residues. Drawing the rest from reference TRBV5-1 and TRBJ2-1, the complete variable domain is KAGVTQTPRYLIKTRGQQVTLSCSPISGHRSVSWYQQTPGQGLQFLFEYFSETQRNKGNFPGRFSGRQFSNSRSEMNVSTLELGDSALYLCASSAGRQDEQFFGPGTRLTVL.